The 4 T cell receptor beta chains below all came from one sample that was sequenced in a study of spatial heterogeneity in lung cancer (dated by TCRdb to about 2019). This sample's time point label indicates: blood taken at disease recurrence. TCR sequencing used whole RNA extracted from tumor and nontumor lung tissue, or from cryopreserved PBMC samples, without cell sorting. Library preparation employed 5' RACE. Data came from a NextSeq 500. TCRdb reworked the public reads: Q25 trimming with fastp, MiXCR clone assembly, productive beta chains retained. CDR3 protein sequences are deduplicated, and each keeps its most common genes and DNA. For this sample there are under 10,000 distinct CDR3 sequences; approximately 3.9% appear just once. The ten largest clones take up about 20% of the sample. The starting material was PBMCs, obtained at recurrence. These receptors were collected from a female donor with early-stage non-small cell lung cancer.

This clonotype is categorized as medium-sized. With the library built for alpha chains, this beta chain is off target and its frequency is not meaningful. The rearrangement links TRBV5-4 to TRBJ2-5; D is ambiguous. Looked up from germline, CDR1 is SGHNT and CDR2 is YYREEE (reference sequence). CDR3 size: 15 residues. Trimming pared 4 bases from V and 1 base from J, leaving 14 bases between. The CDR3 sequence is CASSPVLGFQETQYF. DNA for the CDR3: TGTGCCAGCAGCCCCGTACTCGGGTTCCAAGAGACCCAGTACTTC.

This clonotype was counted ten times or more. The size of this beta chain means little, since it is a stray read in a library made for alpha chains. The V and J genes are TRBV5-1 and TRBJ2-7; unclear D gene. Trimming pared 0 bases from V and 1 base from J, leaving 8 bases between. CDR1 and CDR2 from the germline V gene are SGHRS and YFSETQ. The CDR3 has 14 amino acids. The CDR3 DNA reads as TGCGCCAGCAGCTTGGGTCCTCCTTCCTACGAGCAGTACTTC. It encodes CASSLGPPSYEQYF.

The sample holds many counts of this clonotype. A library prepared for alpha chains yielded this beta chain as an off-target read; its size is of little meaning. The V and J genes are TRBV5-1 and TRBJ2-7; TRBD1 matches 9 bases. J lost 5 bases, V lost 4 bases, and 4 bases had no gene match. Germline CDR1 SGHRS, CDR2 YFSETQ. This CDR3 contains 13 residues. CDR3 sequence reads: CASSVGQGNEQYF. CDR3 nucleotide sequence: TGCGCCAGCAGCGTGGGACAGGGCAACGAGCAGTACTTC.

This clonotype was picked up many times. This beta chain came through as a stray read in a library set up for alpha chains, and its size says little. CDR3 sequence (DNA): TGTGCCAGCAGCCAGATTAGAGGAAGCTCCTACGAGCAGTACTTC. It yields the protein CASSQIRGSSYEQYF. The chain carries TRBV3-1 and TRBJ2-7; D remains ambiguous. CDR1 LGHDT and CDR2 YNNKEL come from the germline V gene (reference sequence). Trimming stripped 3 bases from V and 0 bases from J, with 12 bases between. This CDR3 is 15 amino acids long.